One sample yielded the 16 T cell receptor beta chains listed below, sequenced in a study of T cells after yellow fever vaccination. From the 5' RACE reads, TCRdb called clonotypes with MiXCR, one entry per CDR3 protein. The data contain more than 300,000 distinct CDR3 sequences, roughly 6.8% of them singletons. Sequences were derived from PBMCs, sampled about 41 days after the first yellow fever vaccination. All receptors derive from a young man who received the YFV17D yellow fever vaccine.

The rearrangement joins TRBV12-5 to TRBJ2-3; D might be TRBD1 or TRBD2, each matching 5 bases. Trimming cost V 6 bases and J 4 bases, with 11 bases left between them. The length of the CDR3 is 13 residues. Per germline, CDR1 LGHNT and CDR2 FRNRAP. The CDR3 sequence is CASGWDGADTQYF. CDR3 DNA sequence: TGTGCTAGTGGCTGGGACGGCGCAGATACGCAGTATTTT.

This clonotype has just a few counts. J is TRBJ2-3 and V is TRBV29-1; possibly TRBD1 or TRBD2 for D (5 bases each). Germline CDR1 and CDR2: SQVTM and ANQGSEA. The CDR3 runs 15 residues. Trimming pared 7 bases from V and 2 bases from J, leaving 19 bases between. CDR3 amino acids: CSGEVGVPATDTQYF. The CDR3 region has the DNA TGCAGCGGAGAGGTGGGGGTACCGGCCACAGATACGCAGTATTTT.

In this sample, this clonotype turned up many times. Written as DNA, the CDR3 is TGTGCCAGCTCACTCTCGACAGCTAACTATGGCTACACCTTC. Protein sequence: CASSLSTANYGYTF. The J gene is TRBJ1-2, the V gene TRBV18, with D possibly being TRBD1 (5 bases). Looked up from germline, CDR1 is KGHSH and CDR2 is LQKENI. The CDR3 runs to 14 residues. The V end lost 4 bases, the J end lost 0 bases, and 9 bases lay between the germline ends. The whole variable domain, filled in from reference TRBV18 and TRBJ1-2, reads NAGVMQNPRHLVRRRGQEARLRCSPMKGHSHVYWYRQLPEEGLKFMVYLQKENIIDESGMPKERFSAEFPKEGPSILRIQQVVRGDSAAYFCASSLSTANYGYTFGSGTRLTVV.

The sample holds one count of this clonotype. This chain uses TRBV5-1 with TRBJ2-7; TRBD2 agrees at 7 bases. The germline V gene has CDR1 SGHRS and CDR2 YFSETQ. This CDR3 spans 13 amino acids. The V gene end was trimmed by 0 bases and the J gene end by 6 bases; junction bases not matched to a gene: 3. CDR3 loop: CASSLGLAVEQYF. The CDR3 DNA reads TGCGCCAGCAGCTTGGGACTAGCCGTCGAGCAGTACTTC.

This sequence joins TRBV29-1 and TRBJ2-7; D ambiguous. The V gene lost 4 bases and the J gene lost 3 bases, with 10 bases spanning the gap. This CDR3 is built from 12 residues. The germline CDR1 and CDR2 sequences are SQVTM and ANQGSEA. CDR3 loop: CSVVRYGYEQYV. In DNA form, the CDR3 reads TGCAGCGTTGTCCGGTACGGCTACGAGCAGTACGTC.

This rearrangement joins TRBV20-1 to TRBJ1-2; no reliable D call. The germline gives CDR1 DFQATT, CDR2 SNEGSKA (reference sequence). The V end lost 6 bases, the J end lost 3 bases, and 14 bases lay between the germline ends. The CDR3 contains 13 residues. In DNA, the CDR3 is TGCAGTGCCCACACTCCGGGCCACTATGGCTACACCTTC. Translation gives CSAHTPGHYGYTF.

The rearrangement uses TRBV7-9 and TRBJ1-2; unclear D gene. Looked up from germline, CDR1 is SEHNR and CDR2 is FQNEAQ (reference sequence). The CDR3 covers 13 residues. Trimming took 5 bases from V and 4 from J, leaving 11 bases between them. In DNA, the CDR3 is TGTGCCAGCAGCGGAGGGAAACTCTATGGCTACACCTTC. Its protein is CASSGGKLYGYTF. The complete variable domain, with remaining parts taken from reference TRBV7-9 and TRBJ1-2, reads DTGVSQNPRHKITKRGQNVTFRCDPISEHNRLYWYRQTLGQGPEFLTYFQNEAQLEKSRLLSDRFSAERPKGSFSTLEIQRTEQGDSAMYLCASSGGKLYGYTFGSGTRLTVV.

The rearrangement uses TRBV6-5 and TRBJ1-2; 10 bases are shared with TRBD1. Looked up from germline, CDR1 is MNHEY and CDR2 is SVGAGI. The CDR3 length is 15 residues. V was pared by 2 bases and J by 3 bases, with 3 bases of the junction left unmatched. The CDR3 bases are TGTGCCAGCAGTTACGCGGGGACAGGGGACTATGGCTACACCTTC. Translation gives CASSYAGTGDYGYTF.

This clonotype was seen ten or more times. The gene calls are TRBV25-1 and TRBJ2-5, with D tentatively TRBD2 (5 bases). Between the trimmed V and J ends, which lost 6 bases and 5 bases, there was a span of 13 bases. CDR1 is MGHDK and CDR2 is SYGVNS in the germline V gene. The CDR3 has 13 residues. The DNA of the CDR3 is TGTGCCAGCAGCGTACGGGGTATGGAGACCCAGTACTTC. This translates into CASSVRGMETQYF.

The rearrangement uses TRBV4-3 and TRBJ2-3; D unclear. The CDR3 is 18 amino acids. Germline loops: CDR1 LGHNA, CDR2 YSLEER. The V and J ends lost 5 bases and 2 bases respectively, with 23 bases between them. The DNA of the CDR3 is TGCGCCAGCAGCTGGCAGTTTTGGGCCTCCTCTTTCACAGATACGCAGTATTTT. Translating gives CASSWQFWASSFTDTQYF.

This clonotype was observed a few times. V is TRBV5-1 and J is TRBJ1-1; D gene ambiguous. V was clipped by 4 bases and J by 8 bases, with 12 bases between them. Germline V gene lookup returns CDR1 SGHRS and CDR2 YFSETQ. CDR3 length: 12 residues. This CDR3 is CASSPDRGEAFF. The CDR3 nucleotides are TGCGCCAGCAGCCCGGACCGTGGAGAAGCTTTCTTT.

Only a few counts were recorded for this clonotype. This chain connects TRBV5-4 to TRBJ2-1; TRBD1 matches at 7 bases. The CDR3 is 14 amino acids. V was pared by 3 bases and J by 4 bases, with 4 bases of the junction left unmatched. The germline CDR1 and CDR2 sequences are SGHNT and YYREEE (reference sequence). CDR3 DNA sequence: TGTGCCAGCAGCTCGCCGGGACAGTACAATGAGCAGTTCTTC. Translating gives CASSSPGQYNEQFF.

This clonotype was found a few times. The chain recombines TRBV5-8 with TRBJ1-5; D is unresolved. CDR1 is SGHTS, CDR2 YDEGEE, per germline. V lost 1 base and J 7 bases, leaving 18 bases between the germline ends. The CDR3 has 16 amino acids. The CDR3 region is CASSLSATSSGQPQHF. The DNA for the CDR3 is TGTGCCAGCAGCTTGTCGGCCACGAGCTCGGGGCAGCCCCAGCATTTT. The whole variable domain, remainder taken from reference TRBV5-8 and TRBJ1-5, is EAGVTQSPTHLIKTRGQQATLRCSPISGHTSVYWYQQALGLGLQFLLWYDEGEERNRGNFPPRFSGRQFPNYSSELNVNALELEDSALYLCASSLSATSSGQPQHFGDGTRLSIL.

This clonotype has more than one count but fewer than ten. The chain combines TRBV20-1 with TRBJ2-3; 7 nucleotides match TRBD2. The CDR3 is made up of 14 amino acids. The germline V gene has CDR1 DFQATT and CDR2 SNEGSKA (reference sequence). J lost 6 bases, V lost 5 bases, and 11 bases had no gene match. CDR3 in amino acids: CSARTGTIRDTQYF. The CDR3 DNA is TGCAGTGCTCGTACCGGGACTATTAGGGATACGCAGTATTTT.

The V call is TRBV6-2 or TRBV6-3, the J call TRBJ2-5; D is perhaps TRBD2 (5 bases). CDR3 length: 17 residues. V was trimmed by 0 bases and J by 5 bases, leaving 19 bases between them. Germline CDR1 MNHEY, CDR2 SVGEGT. The CDR3 region has the DNA TGTGCCAGCAGTTACTCGAGTATGGCGGACTGGGCGGAGACCCAGTACTTC. Its protein product is CASSYSSMADWAETQYF.

The CDR3 nucleotides are TGTGCCAGCAGTCAACCCCCCGTCTACGAGCAGTACGTC. Protein: CASSQPPVYEQYV. V usage is TRBV28 and J usage is TRBJ2-7; D is uncertain. The V gene lost 5 bases and the J gene lost 3 bases, with 11 bases spanning the gap. In germline, CDR1 is MDHEN, CDR2 SYDVKM. The length of the CDR3 is 13 residues.